This passage covers 4 T cell receptor beta chains from one sample sequenced in a study of siplizumab effects on memory and regulatory T cells. Data came from immunoSEQ multiplex PCR; TCRdb stores just in-frame clones and leaves some out. The table lists some 100,000 clones, approximately 92% of them singletons. The sequenced material came from CD4+ T cells sorted from blood. The receptors come from a human donor in good health. Some clones in this sample may be carry-over from other donors' samples.

The chain combines TRBV15 with TRBJ2-2; no firm D call. CDR1 is LNHNV and CDR2 is YYDKDF in the germline V gene (reference sequence). The V end lost 0 bases, the J end lost 4 bases, and 9 bases lay between the germline ends. The length of the CDR3 is 15 residues. The CDR3 loop reads CATSREVLSTGELFF. The CDR3 DNA is TGTGCCACCAGCAGAGAGGTATTAAGCACCGGGGAGCTGTTTTTT.

This chain connects TRBV5-5 to TRBJ1-5, with TRBD1 identical over 8 bases. This CDR3 contains 20 residues. CDR1 SGHKS and CDR2 YYEKEE come from the germline V gene (reference sequence). J was trimmed by 0 bases and V by 0 bases; bases with no gene match: 14. CDR3 sequence (DNA): TGTGCCAGCAGCTTGGTCACCGGGACAGGCGGTGGCGGTAGCAATCAGCCCCAGCATTTT. It yields the protein CASSLVTGTGGGGSNQPQHF.

This chain connects TRBV11-2 to TRBJ2-1, with a tentative D call TRBD2 (6 bases). V dropped 4 bases and J dropped 9 bases, with 19 bases sitting between them. There are 15 residues in the CDR3. Per the germline V gene, CDR1 is SGHAT and CDR2 is FQNNGV. The CDR3 protein is CASSYLSGVGSEQFF. CDR3 DNA sequence: TGTGCCAGCAGCTATCTATCGGGAGTCGGGAGTGAGCAGTTCTTC.

The chain is built from TRBV27 and TRBJ2-7; D may match TRBD1 or TRBD2 (5 bases each). Germline lookup yields CDR1 MNHEY and CDR2 SMNVEV (reference sequence). This CDR3 has 13 amino acids. V was trimmed by 6 bases and J by 4 bases, leaving 13 bases between them. The CDR3 is CASRPAGAYEQYF. CDR3 sequence (DNA): TGTGCCAGCAGACCGGCCGGGGCTTACGAGCAGTACTTC.